These 20 T cell receptor beta chains came from one sample sequenced in a study of shared clonotypes between healthy human individuals. Only in-frame clones appear in the TCRdb table, and some are missing; sequencing was by immunoSEQ multiplex PCR. Of millions of clones in the sample, roughly 94% were seen once. The sample taken for sequencing was naive CD4+ T cells sorted from blood. The subset here: CD45RA+ positively selected. The receptors were gathered from a man aged 18 to 29 in good health.

The V gene is TRBV7-6, the J gene TRBJ2-1; D might be TRBD2 (5 bases). The CDR3 consists of 14 residues. V lost 0 bases to trimming and J lost 10 bases, with 13 bases between them. From germline, CDR1 is SGHVS and CDR2 FNYEAQ. In nucleotides, the CDR3 is TGTGCCAGCAGCTTAGCCTGGACTGGTTGGGAGCAGTTCTTC. Translation gives CASSLAWTGWEQFF.

CDR3: CASRPSGEQYF. The CDR3 coding sequence is TGTGCCAGCCGCCCCTCGGGCGAGCAGTACTTC. This rearrangement joins TRBV7-9 to TRBJ2-7; D is unclear. This CDR3 region has 11 residues. V lost 8 bases and J 6 bases, leaving 11 bases between the germline ends. CDR1 and CDR2 from the germline V gene are SEHNR and FQNEAQ (reference sequence).

This chain joins TRBV10-1 and TRBJ2-7; D gene unclear. This CDR3 region has 13 residues. CDR1 and CDR2 (germline): WNHNN, SYGVQD (reference sequence). The V gene lost 2 bases and the J gene lost 1 base, with 6 bases spanning the gap. The CDR3 reads CASSEVQSYEQYF. The CDR3 nucleotides read TGCGCCAGCAGTGAGGTTCAATCCTACGAGCAGTACTTC.

The chain employs TRBV5-4 and TRBJ2-1, with D tentatively TRBD1 (6 bases). The V gene lost 1 base and the J gene lost 4 bases, with 12 bases spanning the gap. The CDR3 runs to 15 residues. The germline gives CDR1 SGHNT, CDR2 YYREEE (reference sequence). The chain's CDR3 is CASSLPGTNYNEQFF. CDR3 bases: TGTGCCAGCAGCTTGCCCGGGACAAATTACAATGAGCAGTTCTTC.

V and J are TRBV18 and TRBJ2-2; tentative D call: TRBD2 (6 bases). The V and J ends lost 0 bases and 3 bases respectively, with 11 bases between them. Germline CDR1 and CDR2: KGHSH and LQKENI. CDR3 length equals 16 residues. The CDR3 loop is CASSPPGGWDTGELFF. The CDR3, as DNA: TGTGCCAGCTCACCACCCGGAGGGTGGGACACCGGGGAGCTGTTTTTT. Full variable domain (missing parts from reference TRBV18 and TRBJ2-2): NAGVMQNPRHLVRRRGQEARLRCSPMKGHSHVYWYRQLPEEGLKFMVYLQKENIIDESGMPKERFSAEFPKEGPSILRIQQVVRGDSAAYFCASSPPGGWDTGELFFGEGSRLTVL.

The chain recombines TRBV10-3 with TRBJ1-3; 8 bases fit TRBD1. The ends lost 0 bases at V and 0 bases at J; junction bases unmatched: 4. The CDR3 runs 17 residues. Germline assignment: CDR1 ENHRY and CDR2 SYGVKD. The CDR3 DNA is TGTGCCATCAGTGAGTCAAGGGACAGGTCCTCTGGAAACACCATATATTTT. Its translation: CAISESRDRSSGNTIYF.

J is TRBJ2-1 and V is TRBV5-1, with 11 bases fitting TRBD2. Germline CDR1 is SGHRS and CDR2 is YFSETQ. The CDR3 covers 15 residues. Trimming cost V 4 bases and J 5 bases; bases outside gene matches: 5. The CDR3: CASSVLAGGNNEQFF. CDR3 bases: TGCGCCAGCAGCGTCCTAGCGGGAGGTAACAATGAGCAGTTCTTC.

This clone was seen only once. The V gene is TRBV7-8, the J gene TRBJ1-5; D is unclear. V was clipped by 1 base and J by 0 bases, with 7 bases between them. CDR1 and CDR2 (germline): SGHVS, FQNEAQ. The CDR3 has 15 amino acids. This CDR3 reads CASSLGPYSNQPQHF. CDR3 in DNA: TGTGCCAGCAGCTTAGGACCTTATAGCAATCAGCCCCAGCATTTT.

The chain uses TRBV27 and TRBJ1-4, with D unresolved. Looked up from germline, CDR1 is MNHEY and CDR2 is SMNVEV (reference sequence). The CDR3 covers 14 residues. V lost 2 bases, J lost 6 bases, and 10 bases lay in between. The CDR3 sequence: CASSLDPQYEKLFF. As DNA, the CDR3 is TGTGCCAGCAGTTTAGATCCGCAATATGAAAAACTGTTTTTT. The full variable domain, in which reference TRBV27 and TRBJ1-4 provide the parts outside the CDR3, is EAQVTQNPRYLITVTGKKLTVTCSQNMNHEYMSWYRQDPGLGLRQIYYSMNVEVTDKGDVPEGYKVSRKEKRNFPLILESPSPNQTSLYFCASSLDPQYEKLFFGSGTQLSVL.

V usage is TRBV7-2 and J usage is TRBJ2-7; D gene uncertain. The V end was cut by 5 bases, the J end by 0 bases, with 14 bases between. This CDR3 is 15 amino acids long. Germline CDR1 reads SGHTA; CDR2 reads FQGNSA. In DNA form, the CDR3 reads TGTGCCAGCAGCCTTCGAGCCAGGAGCTCCTACGAGCAGTACTTC. Encoded protein: CASSLRARSSYEQYF.

This CDR3 is CASSFLGSSLYEQYF. Here the CDR3 DNA reads TGTGCCAGCAGCTTCCTCGGGAGTAGTCTCTACGAGCAGTACTTC. This chain uses TRBV7-9 with TRBJ2-7; D perhaps matches TRBD2 (6 bases). Germline V gives CDR1 SEHNR, CDR2 FQNEAQ (reference sequence). This CDR3 is 15 amino acids long. With 3 bases removed from V and 3 bases from J, the gap between germline ends came to 15 bases. Looking up the rest from reference TRBV7-9 and TRBJ2-7 gives the full variable domain: DTGVSQNPRHKITKRGQNVTFRCDPISEHNRLYWYRQTLGQGPEFLTYFQNEAQLEKSRLLSDRFSAERPKGSFSTLEIQRTEQGDSAMYLCASSFLGSSLYEQYFGPGTRLTVT.

The chain employs TRBV5-4 and TRBJ1-2, with D uncertain. This CDR3 has 13 residues. With 3 bases removed from V and 8 bases from J, the gap between germline ends came to 14 bases. Looked up from germline, CDR1 is SGHNT and CDR2 is YYREEE (reference sequence). CDR3 loop: CASSSTPITGYTF. The CDR3 DNA is TGTGCCAGCAGCTCGACACCGATCACGGGCTACACCTTC. Looking up the rest from reference TRBV5-4 and TRBJ1-2 gives the full variable domain: ETGVTQSPTHLIKTRGQQVTLRCSSQSGHNTVSWYQQALGQGPQFIFQYYREEENGRGNFPPRFSGLQFPNYSSELNVNALELDDSALYLCASSSTPITGYTFGSGTRLTVV.

The chain couples TRBV6-1 to TRBJ1-1; D is undetermined. Between the trimmed V and J ends, which lost 10 bases and 1 base, there was a span of 13 bases. In germline, CDR1 is MNHNS, CDR2 SASEGT. The CDR3 covers 13 residues. The CDR3 loop is CATLEGWNTEAFF. The DNA for the CDR3 is TGTGCCACTCTGGAGGGCTGGAACACTGAAGCTTTCTTT.

This chain joins TRBV29-1 and TRBJ2-7; the D gene is possibly TRBD2 (6 bases). Looked up from germline, CDR1 is SQVTM and CDR2 is ANQGSEA. Trimming stripped 0 bases from V and 4 bases from J, with 19 bases between. The length of the CDR3 is 16 residues. The CDR3 nucleotides read TGCAGCGTTGAAGAGAGCGGGTCCACCGCGGGATACGAGCAGTACTTC. Amino acids: CSVEESGSTAGYEQYF.

V and J are TRBV7-9 and TRBJ2-1; no definite D call. V dropped 5 bases and J dropped 7 bases, with 6 bases sitting between them. The CDR3 consists of 11 residues. Germline CDR1 and CDR2: SEHNR and FQNEAQ (reference sequence). This CDR3 reads CASSHKNEQFF. CDR3 coding DNA: TGTGCCAGCAGCCACAAAAATGAGCAGTTCTTC.

V is TRBV5-1 and J is TRBJ2-3; D not certain. Germline V gene sequence: CDR1 SGHRS, CDR2 YFSETQ. This CDR3 has 14 residues. Trimming took off 2 bases at V and 0 bases at J, with 7 bases between the two ends. CDR3 sequence (DNA): TGCGCCAGCAGCTTTGCCGACAGCACAGATACGCAGTATTTT. As protein: CASSFADSTDTQYF.

The chain recombines TRBV9 with TRBJ1-1; D gene ambiguous. Germline values: CDR1 SGDLS, CDR2 YYNGEE. The CDR3 is 14 residues long. Trimming shortened V by 3 bases and J by 0 bases, and 9 bases separated the two germline ends. CDR3 residues: CASSGDGLNTEAFF. The CDR3 region has the DNA TGTGCCAGCAGCGGCGACGGGCTGAACACTGAAGCTTTCTTT.

The rearrangement joins TRBV29-1 to TRBJ1-2; 11 bases line up with TRBD1. V was pared by 4 bases and J by 6 bases, with 4 bases of the junction left unmatched. Germline V gene data show CDR1 as SQVTM and CDR2 as ANQGSEA. The CDR3 runs to 13 residues. CDR3 coding DNA: TGCAGCGTTGCTGAGGGACAGGGGGATGGCTACACCTTC. Translation: CSVAEGQGDGYTF.

This chain joins TRBV25-1 and TRBJ2-3; 10 bases agree with TRBD1. V lost 3 bases to trimming and J lost 6 bases; unmatched junction nucleotides: 6. CDR1 and CDR2 from the germline V gene are MGHDK and SYGVNS. CDR3 length: 15 amino acids. CDR3 DNA: TGTGCCAGCAGTGAGGGACAGGGGAGATTGGATACGCAGTATTTT. It is translated as CASSEGQGRLDTQYF.

At least ten counts were recorded for this clone. This chain joins TRBV18 and TRBJ2-3; 7 bases are shared with TRBD1. V lost 6 bases to trimming and J lost 10 bases; unmatched junction nucleotides: 7. CDR3 length: 12 residues. Germline loops: CDR1 KGHSH, CDR2 LQKENI. The CDR3 DNA reads as TGTGCCAGCTCCAACGACAGGGTCGCGCAGTATTTT. The encoded protein is CASSNDRVAQYF.